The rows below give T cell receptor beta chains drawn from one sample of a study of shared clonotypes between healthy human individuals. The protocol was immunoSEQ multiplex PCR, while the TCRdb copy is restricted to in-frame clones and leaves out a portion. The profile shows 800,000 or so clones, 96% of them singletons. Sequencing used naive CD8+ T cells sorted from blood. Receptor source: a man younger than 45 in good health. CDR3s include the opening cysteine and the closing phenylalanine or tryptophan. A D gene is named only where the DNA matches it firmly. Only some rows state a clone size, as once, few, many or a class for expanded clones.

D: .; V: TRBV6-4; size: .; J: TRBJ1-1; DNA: TGTGCCAGCAGTGAACACCAGAACACTGAAGCTTTCTTT; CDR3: CASSEHQNTEAFF
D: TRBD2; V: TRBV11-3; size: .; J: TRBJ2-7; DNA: TGTGCCAGCAGCTCGGGGACTAGCGGGATTGGAAGTAACGAGCAGTACTTC; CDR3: CASSSGTSGIGSNEQYF
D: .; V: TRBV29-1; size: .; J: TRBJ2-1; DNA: TGCAGCGTTGTCGGAGAGGTCGGGCTAGCGACCTACAATGAGCAGTTCTTC; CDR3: CSVVGEVGLATYNEQFF
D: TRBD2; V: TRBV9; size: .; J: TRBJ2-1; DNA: TGTGCCAGCAGCGGAACCGGGACTAGCAGCGATGAGCAGTTCTTC; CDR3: CASSGTGTSSDEQFF
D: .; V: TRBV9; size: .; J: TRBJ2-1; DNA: TGTGCCAGCAGTCCCGACACGGTCTCCTACAATGAGCAATTCTTC; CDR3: CASSPDTVSYNEQFF
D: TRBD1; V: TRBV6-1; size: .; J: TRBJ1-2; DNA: TGTGCCACCGGGGGACAGGGGGTAACGGGCTACACCTTC; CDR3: CATGGQGVTGYTF
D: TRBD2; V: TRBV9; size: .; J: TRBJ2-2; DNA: TGTGCCAGCAGCCCCCGGACTAGCATCGGGGAGCTGTTTTTT; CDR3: CASSPRTSIGELFF
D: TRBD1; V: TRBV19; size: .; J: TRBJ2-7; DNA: TGTGCCAGTAGTCCAGGGACAGGGTACGACGAGCAGTACTTC; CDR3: CASSPGTGYDEQYF
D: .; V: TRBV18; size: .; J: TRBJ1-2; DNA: TGTGCCAGCTCACCAGAGGGGCTCGGCTATGGCTACACCTTC; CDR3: CASSPEGLGYGYTF
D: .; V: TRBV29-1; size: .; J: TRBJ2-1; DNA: TGCAGCGTTCTCCAAATCTACAATGAGCAGTTCTTC; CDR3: CSVLQIYNEQFF
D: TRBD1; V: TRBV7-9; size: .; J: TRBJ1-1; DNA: TGTGCCAGCAGCTTAGTTGACAGGGTTGAAGCTTTCTTT; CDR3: CASSLVDRVEAFF
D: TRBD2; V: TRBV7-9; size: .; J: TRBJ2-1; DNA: TGTGCCAGCAGCTTAGCGGGGACTAACACCAATGAGCAGTTCTTC; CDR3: CASSLAGTNTNEQFF
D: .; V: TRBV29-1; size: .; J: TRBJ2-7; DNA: TGCAGCGCCAGGGGGGGGACGGGAAACTACGAGCAGTACTTC; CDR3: CSARGGTGNYEQYF
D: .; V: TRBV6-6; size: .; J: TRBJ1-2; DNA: TGTGCCAGCAGTTGGGGGGGTGGCTACACCTTC; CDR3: CASSWGGGYTF
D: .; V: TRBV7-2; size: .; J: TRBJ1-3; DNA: TGTGCCAGCAGTCCCCGGGGCGGTTACTCTGGAAACACCATATATTTT; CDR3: CASSPRGGYSGNTIYF
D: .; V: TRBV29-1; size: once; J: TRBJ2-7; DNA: TGCAGCGTTGAAGAATCGCCATCCTACGAGCAGTACTTC; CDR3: CSVEESPSYEQYF